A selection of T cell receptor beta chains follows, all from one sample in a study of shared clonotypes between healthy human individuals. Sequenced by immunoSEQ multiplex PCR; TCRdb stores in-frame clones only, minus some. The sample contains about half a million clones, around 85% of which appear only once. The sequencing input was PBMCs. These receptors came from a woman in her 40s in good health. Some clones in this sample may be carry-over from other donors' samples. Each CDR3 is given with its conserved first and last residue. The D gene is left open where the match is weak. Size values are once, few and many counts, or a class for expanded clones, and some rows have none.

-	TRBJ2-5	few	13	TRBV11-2	CASSTGGEETQYF	TGTGCCAGCAGCACAGGAGGGGAGGAGACCCAGTACTTC
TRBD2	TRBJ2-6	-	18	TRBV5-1	CASSLGRLAGAGANVLTF	TGCGCCAGCAGCTTGGGCAGGCTAGCGGGGGCTGGGGCCAACGTCCTGACTTTC
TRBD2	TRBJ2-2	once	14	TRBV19	CASVAGGGTGELFF	TGTGCCAGCGTAGCGGGAGGGGGCACCGGGGAGCTGTTTTTT
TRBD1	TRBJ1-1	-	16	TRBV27	CASSRQGAGMNTEAFF	TGTGCCAGCTCGAGACAGGGGGCAGGAATGAACACTGAAGCTTTCTTT
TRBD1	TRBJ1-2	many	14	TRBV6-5	CASSTTGVNYGYTF	TGTGCCAGCAGCACCACAGGGGTTAACTATGGCTACACCTTC
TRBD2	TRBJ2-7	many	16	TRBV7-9	CASSRPGTSGSTEQYF	TGTGCCAGCAGTCGTCCCGGGACTAGCGGGAGTACCGAGCAGTACTTC
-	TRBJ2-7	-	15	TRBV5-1	CASSLLGDGPYEQYF	TGCGCCAGCAGCCTGCTGGGGGACGGACCCTACGAGCAGTACTTC
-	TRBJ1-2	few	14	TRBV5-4	CASSRGSVDYGYTF	TGTGCCAGCAGCAGGGGATCCGTCGACTATGGCTACACCTTC
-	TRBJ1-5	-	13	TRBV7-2	CASSPVGDQPQHF	TGTGCCAGCAGCCCGGTAGGGGATCAGCCCCAGCATTTT
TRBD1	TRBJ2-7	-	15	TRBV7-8	CASSFPGTGGYEQYF	TGTGCCAGCAGCTTCCCCGGGACAGGGGGTTACGAGCAGTACTTC
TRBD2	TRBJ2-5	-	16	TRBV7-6	CASSLKRGGPQETQYF	TGTGCCAGCAGCCTCAAGCGGGGAGGGCCCCAAGAGACCCAGTACTTC
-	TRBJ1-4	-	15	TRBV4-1	CASSQGVTTNEKLFF	TGCGCCAGCAGCCAAGGAGTTACAACTAATGAAAAACTGTTTTTT
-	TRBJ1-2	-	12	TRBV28	CASSFARSGYTF	TGTGCCAGCAGTTTCGCCCGTAGTGGCTACACCTTC
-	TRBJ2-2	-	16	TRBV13	CASRRPGALNTGELFF	TGTGCCAGCAGGAGACCAGGCGCCTTGAACACCGGGGAGCTGTTTTTT
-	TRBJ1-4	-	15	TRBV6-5	CASTTRTAWDEKLFF	TGTGCCAGCACCACAAGGACCGCGTGGGATGAAAAACTGTTTTTT
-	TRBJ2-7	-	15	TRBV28	CASSPGRVQSYEQYF	TGTGCCAGCAGTCCCGGCAGGGTCCAATCCTACGAGCAGTACTTC
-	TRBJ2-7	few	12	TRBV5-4	CASSWGGYEQYF	TGTGCCAGCAGCTGGGGAGGATACGAGCAGTACTTC
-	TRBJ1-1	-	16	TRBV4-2	CASSQAEAHLNTEAFF	TGTGCCAGCAGCCAAGCCGAAGCGCATTTGAACACTGAAGCTTTCTTT
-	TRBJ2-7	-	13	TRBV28	CATIEGQTYEQYF	TGTGCCACCATAGAGGGACAAACCTACGAGCAGTACTTC